The 8 T cell receptor beta chains reported below all come from one sample, sequenced in a study of blood T cell repertoires in COVID-19. Clones were sequenced by immunoSEQ multiplex PCR, and TCRdb holds only the in-frame ones, with some missing. There are roughly 20,000 clones in the sample; 77% occur only once, and around a sixth lies in the top ten. The specimen sequenced was peripheral blood. These receptors came from a man between 65 and 85 years old with COVID-19, enrolled during active disease.

This rearrangement joins TRBV4-1 to TRBJ1-2; no firm D call. This CDR3 is built from 14 residues. The V and J ends lost 0 bases and 8 bases respectively, with 13 bases between them. CDR1 MGHRA and CDR2 YSYEKL come from the germline V gene. CDR3 nucleotide sequence: TGCGCCAGCAGCCAAGACCGCGGGTTCAGCGGCTACACCTTC. This translates into CASSQDRGFSGYTF.

In this sample, this clone turned up once. This chain links TRBV7-8 with TRBJ2-7, with 7 bases that match TRBD1. The J segment lost 0 bases and the V segment lost 5 bases, leaving 7 bases of the junction unmatched. This CDR3 spans 15 amino acids. Per the germline V gene, CDR1 is SGHVS and CDR2 is FQNEAQ. CDR3 region: CASSPRGGRSYEQYF. In DNA form, the CDR3 reads TGTGCCAGCAGCCCCCGAGGGGGCCGCTCCTACGAGCAGTACTTC.

The V call is TRBV10-3, the J call TRBJ1-2, with D perhaps TRBD1 (5 bases). V was shortened by 2 bases and J by 5 bases, with 12 bases between the two germline ends. The CDR3 loop spans 14 amino acids. Germline V CDR1 and CDR2: ENHRY, SYGVKD. The chain's CDR3 is CAISEVTDQYGYTF. The CDR3 DNA sequence: TGTGCCATCAGTGAGGTGACAGATCAGTATGGCTACACCTTC.

This clone was counted only a few times. The chain recombines TRBV5-1 with TRBJ1-6; tentative D call: TRBD1 (6 bases). There are 16 residues in the CDR3. V was pared by 0 bases and J by 7 bases, with 14 bases between. Germline V lookup: CDR1 SGHRS, CDR2 YFSETQ. The CDR3 region has the DNA TGCGCCAGCAGCTTGGTTGTCGCAGGGGACAATTCACCCCTCCACTTT. This codes for CASSLVVAGDNSPLHF.

This clone is classed as medium-sized. The V call is TRBV6-4, the J call TRBJ2-3; 7 nucleotides match TRBD2. The CDR3 extends over 14 amino acids. The germline V gene has CDR1 MRHNA and CDR2 SNTAGT. V lost 4 bases to trimming and J lost 2 bases; unmatched junction nucleotides: 3. The CDR3 bases are TGTGCCAGCAGTGTGGGGAGGGACACAGATACGCAGTATTTT. As protein: CASSVGRDTDTQYF.

The chain links TRBV12-3 or TRBV12-4 to TRBJ1-2, with D unclear. The CDR3 sequence is 12 residues long. Trimming pared 7 bases from V and 4 bases from J, leaving 10 bases between. DNA for the CDR3: TGTGCCAGCACGTGGGCGGGCTATGGCTACACCTTC. This translates into CASTWAGYGYTF.

The V and J genes are TRBV27 and TRBJ2-7; D gene uncertain. V was cut by 4 bases and J by 3 bases, with 4 bases left in between. CDR3 length: 11 amino acids. Germline loops: CDR1 MNHEY, CDR2 SMNVEV (reference sequence). CDR3 in DNA: TGTGCCAGCAGTTCAGACTACGAGCAGTACTTC. Translation: CASSSDYEQYF.

This chain joins TRBV6-5 and TRBJ1-1, with 7 bases fitting TRBD1. The trim removed 2 bases at V and 8 bases at J, leaving 5 bases unmatched. CDR3 length: 13 residues. CDR1 is MNHEY, CDR2 SVGAGI, per germline. As DNA, the CDR3 is TGTGCCAGCAGTTACAGGGGGGACAGCGAAGCTTTCTTT. It translates to CASSYRGDSEAFF.